These 25 T cell receptor beta chains came from one sample sequenced in a study of cytomegalovirus exposure and HLA in healthy donors. PCR employed 60 Vbeta and 13 Jbeta primers. Measured with immunoSEQ multiplex PCR; TCRdb has only the in-frame clones, and not every one. This table has 150,000 to 200,000 clones, about three quarters appearing once. Sequenced material: PBMCs. These receptors came from a middle-aged woman in good health and CMV-seronegative.

The chain has TRBV2 and TRBJ1-2; 7 nucleotides agree with TRBD1. CDR3 length: 15 amino acids. Germline values: CDR1 SNHLY, CDR2 FYNNEI. J was trimmed by 2 bases and V by 8 bases; bases with no gene match: 11. DNA of the CDR3: TGTGCCAGCGGGACAGCGCATAGGCTAAACTATGGCTACACCTTC. Residues: CASGTAHRLNYGYTF.

The chain employs TRBV9 and TRBJ1-1; no definite D call. The CDR3 spans 15 residues. V lost 3 bases and J lost 4, with 16 bases in between. CDR1 and CDR2 from the germline V gene are SGDLS and YYNGEE. Here the CDR3 DNA reads TGTGCCAGCAGCGCCGTGGAGAGTACCCTCACTGAAGCTTTCTTT. Translating it yields CASSAVESTLTEAFF.

The chain joins TRBV5-1 to TRBJ2-1; 10 bases map to TRBD2. The germline CDR1 and CDR2 sequences are SGHRS and YFSETQ. CDR3 size: 14 residues. The junction had 5 bases not matched to a gene; V was cut back by 3 bases and J by 8 bases. The CDR3 bases are TGCGCCAGCAGCTCCAGCCTAGCGGGAGATGAGCAGTTCTTC. This gives the protein CASSSSLAGDEQFF.

The chain uses TRBV10-3 and TRBJ1-6; 8 nucleotides line up with TRBD1. V lost 6 bases and J lost 5; bases outside the gene matches: 3. In germline, CDR1 is ENHRY, CDR2 SYGVKD. The CDR3 runs to 14 residues. CDR3 sequence: CAIREDRDNSPLHF. The DNA for the CDR3 is TGTGCCATCAGGGAGGACAGGGATAATTCACCCCTCCACTTT.

This rearrangement joins TRBV11-3 to TRBJ1-4; 12 positions match TRBD1. Germline CDR1 SGHNT, CDR2 YENEEA. With 5 bases clipped from V and 8 bases from J, the junction kept 6 bases outside the gene matches. The CDR3 spans 15 residues. The DNA for the CDR3 is TGTGCCAGCAGCCAACTTGGGACAGGGGGCGAAAAACTGTTTTTT. Translated, it gives CASSQLGTGGEKLFF.

In nucleotides, the CDR3 is TGTGCCAGCAGTGACTACAGGAACACCGGGGAGCTGTTTTTT. Protein: CASSDYRNTGELFF. V usage is TRBV6-4 and J usage is TRBJ2-2, with no clear D. Germline V gene data show CDR1 as MRHNA and CDR2 as SNTAGT. This CDR3 spans 14 amino acids. V was shortened by 1 base and J by 1 base, with 4 bases between the two germline ends.

This clone occurred a few times. V usage is TRBV7-3 and J usage is TRBJ2-1; a weak D match, TRBD2 (6 bases). V was cut by 5 bases and J by 0 bases, with 14 bases left in between. The CDR3 contains 16 residues. Germline V gene sequence: CDR1 SGHTA, CDR2 FQGTGA. The CDR3 sequence: CASSPLMGGSYNEQFF. CDR3 bases: TGTGCCAGCAGCCCTCTGATGGGAGGCTCCTACAATGAGCAGTTCTTC.

This clone was picked up a small number of times. This chain links TRBV7-2 with TRBJ1-3, with D possibly being TRBD1 (5 bases). CDR1 and CDR2 (germline): SGHTA, FQGNSA. V lost 5 bases to trimming and J lost 0 bases, with 14 bases between them. The CDR3 has 16 residues. The CDR3 DNA is TGTGCCAGCAGCCTAGGGGCCGCCAACTCTGGAAACACCATATATTTT. It yields the protein CASSLGAANSGNTIYF.

The gene calls are TRBV7-9 and TRBJ1-1; D might be TRBD1 (5 bases). The CDR3 is 14 residues long. Germline V gives CDR1 SEHNR, CDR2 FQNEAQ (reference sequence). The V end lost 4 bases, the J end lost 1 base, and 10 bases lay between the germline ends. CDR3 region: CASSWGVGNTEAFF. DNA for the CDR3: TGTGCCAGCAGCTGGGGGGTAGGGAACACTGAAGCTTTCTTT.

The CDR3 spells CASSAGSPTGGRNQPQHF. The CDR3, as DNA: TGTGCCAGCAGCGCTGGGAGTCCGACAGGGGGACGGAATCAGCCCCAGCATTTT. The V gene is TRBV9, the J gene TRBJ1-5, with TRBD1 matching 9 bases. J gave up 4 bases and V 3 bases, and 14 bases lay outside the gene matches. The CDR3 runs 18 residues. Looked up from germline, CDR1 is SGDLS and CDR2 is YYNGEE.

V usage is TRBV18 and J usage is TRBJ1-4; 9 bases are shared with TRBD1. This CDR3 region has 15 residues. Trimming removed 6 bases from V and 4 bases from J; junction bases left unmatched: 6. The germline CDR1 and CDR2 sequences are KGHSH and LQKENI. CDR3 sequence (DNA): TGTGCCAGCTCCCAACAGGGGGCGATTAATGAAAAACTGTTTTTT. Encoded protein: CASSQQGAINEKLFF.

This clone was counted a few times. This sequence joins TRBV11-3 and TRBJ1-2, with 8 positions matching TRBD1. The V segment lost 5 bases and the J segment 3 bases; nucleotides outside the gene matches: 5. In germline, CDR1 is SGHNT, CDR2 YENEEA. The CDR3 runs to 14 residues. The CDR3 spells CASSQGAFDYGYTF. CDR3 coding DNA: TGTGCCAGCAGCCAGGGGGCCTTTGACTATGGCTACACCTTC.

The rearrangement joins TRBV4-2 to TRBJ1-5; tentative D call: TRBD1 (5 bases). Trimming pared 0 bases from V and 7 bases from J, leaving 13 bases between. Per the germline V gene, CDR1 is LGHNA and CDR2 is YNFKEQ. The CDR3 is 15 residues long. CDR3 sequence reads: CASSQEEGAVQPQHF. The CDR3 nucleotides read TGTGCCAGCAGCCAAGAGGAAGGGGCAGTCCAGCCCCAGCATTTT.

The chain is built from TRBV9 and TRBJ2-3; weak D call: TRBD1 (6 bases). Trimming took off 0 bases at V and 3 bases at J, with 14 bases between the two ends. Germline CDR1 and CDR2: SGDLS and YYNGEE. The CDR3 contains 16 residues. The CDR3 DNA is TGTGCCAGCAGCGTAGGAAAGGAAAGGGGGACAGATACGCAGTATTTT. Its translation: CASSVGKERGTDTQYF.

CDR3 nucleotide sequence: TGTGCCAGCAGCTCCCAGTGGCAGGGCAATGGCTACACCTTC. As protein: CASSSQWQGNGYTF. V and J are TRBV11-3 and TRBJ1-2; a weak D match, TRBD1 (5 bases). Germline V gene lookup returns CDR1 SGHNT and CDR2 YENEEA. The V gene lost 4 bases and the J gene lost 6 bases, with 15 bases spanning the gap. The CDR3 spans 14 residues.

This chain links TRBV15 with TRBJ2-7, with 7 nucleotides matching TRBD2. Looked up from germline, CDR1 is LNHNV and CDR2 is YYDKDF (reference sequence). V trimming: 5 bases; J trimming: 3 bases; junction bases outside the gene matches: 10. The CDR3 is 15 residues long. The CDR3 nucleotides are TGTGCCACCAGCCCGGGGGAGGGGCGAAGCTACGAGCAGTACTTC. Amino acids: CATSPGEGRSYEQYF.

V usage is TRBV6-1 and J usage is TRBJ2-7; 8 bases align to TRBD2. CDR1 is MNHNS and CDR2 is SASEGT in the germline V gene. The CDR3 contains 13 residues. Trimming at V came to 6 bases and at J to 2 bases, leaving 3 bases not matched to a gene. The DNA for the CDR3 is TGTGCCAGCAGGGGGACTAGACCCTACGAGCAGTACGTC. As protein: CASRGTRPYEQYV.

The chain links TRBV5-6 to TRBJ2-7, with D hard to call. CDR3 length: 12 amino acids. The V gene's germline CDR1 is SGHDT and CDR2 YYEEEE. V dropped 2 bases and J dropped 7 bases, with 10 bases sitting between them. The DNA for the CDR3 is TGTGCCAGCAGCTTTAAGGTGGGAGAGCAGTACGTC. It specifies CASSFKVGEQYV.

The chain has TRBV21-1 and TRBJ2-2; TRBD1, the table's D call, lacks a check against the DNA. TRBV21-1 is designated a pseudogene. CDR3 length equals 15 residues. CDR3 region: CASSGRVANTGELFF. The CDR3, as DNA: TGTGCCAGCAGCGGCAGGGTGGCCAACACCGGGGAGCTGTTTTTT.

The chain is built from TRBV9 and TRBJ2-7, with D perhaps matching TRBD1 (6 bases). Trimming removed 3 bases from V and 0 bases from J, with 10 bases in between. Germline V gene lookup returns CDR1 SGDLS and CDR2 YYNGEE. The CDR3 runs 14 residues. The CDR3 is CASSAGTNSYEQYF. Here the CDR3 DNA reads TGTGCCAGCAGCGCCGGGACAAACTCCTACGAGCAGTACTTC.

This rearrangement joins TRBV5-1 to TRBJ2-2; tentatively, D is TRBD1 (6 bases). The CDR3 is 15 residues long. The ends were cut back, 4 bases at V and 3 bases at J, with 13 bases in the middle. Looked up from germline, CDR1 is SGHRS and CDR2 is YFSETQ. In DNA, the CDR3 is TGCGCCAGCAGCCTACAGGGTTTGTACACCGGGGAGCTGTTTTTT. It codes for CASSLQGLYTGELFF.

The chain carries TRBV6-6 and TRBJ2-5; the match to TRBD1 covers 11 bases. Trimming at V came to 8 bases and at J to 2 bases, leaving 7 bases not matched to a gene. CDR1 and CDR2 (germline): MNHNY, SVGAGI (reference sequence). CDR3 size: 15 residues. The CDR3 sequence is CASWDRGRGQETQYF. The CDR3 region has the DNA TGTGCCAGCTGGGACAGGGGGAGAGGGCAAGAGACCCAGTACTTC.

This clone was found a few times. This chain's CDR3 is CASSPLTGLVEETQYF. The CDR3 region has the DNA TGTGCCAGCAGCCCACTAACCGGGTTGGTAGAAGAGACCCAGTACTTC. The rearrangement joins TRBV11-2 to TRBJ2-5; unclear D gene. The CDR3 consists of 16 residues. V was pared by 5 bases and J by 3 bases, with 19 bases between. Germline CDR1 SGHAT, CDR2 FQNNGV.

This chain joins TRBV6-6 and TRBJ2-2; a weak D match, TRBD1 (6 bases). Germline values: CDR1 MNHNY, CDR2 SVGAGI (reference sequence). V was shortened by 4 bases and J by 0 bases, with 12 bases between the two germline ends. This CDR3 region has 16 residues. The CDR3 is CASSLYGTPNTGELFF. The CDR3, as DNA: TGTGCCAGCAGTTTGTACGGGACACCGAACACCGGGGAGCTGTTTTTT.

The V call is TRBV4-2, the J call TRBJ1-5, with a weak D call TRBD1 (6 bases). From germline, CDR1 is LGHNA and CDR2 YNFKEQ. V lost 4 bases, J lost 4 bases, and 14 bases lay in between. The CDR3 runs 15 residues. The CDR3 region has the DNA TGTGCCAGCAGCCTCTCGACAGGACGTAATCAGCCCCAGCATTTT. It specifies CASSLSTGRNQPQHF.